Listed here are 18 T cell receptor beta chains from one sample, sequenced in a study of T cell responses to AZD1222 COVID-19 vaccine. The protocol was immunoSEQ multiplex PCR, while the TCRdb copy is restricted to in-frame clones and leaves out a portion. Of 100,000 to 150,000 clones in the sample, 75% to 95% are singletons; the top ten hold over 4%. This sample comprised peripheral blood, obtained 28 days after the second dose of the MenACWY control vaccine. Receptors were obtained from an adult who received the MenACWY meningococcal vaccine as a control.

The chain is built from TRBV10-2 and TRBJ2-2; D gene unclear. The CDR3 has 14 residues. With 6 bases removed from V and 7 bases from J, the gap between germline ends came to 15 bases. Per germline, CDR1 WSHSY and CDR2 SAAADI. The CDR3: CASRATPGIGELFF. The CDR3 nucleotides are TGCGCCAGCAGAGCCACCCCTGGTATCGGGGAGCTGTTTTTT.

V and J are TRBV19 and TRBJ1-1; D is possibly TRBD1 (5 bases). The germline V gene has CDR1 LNHDA and CDR2 SQIVND (reference sequence). The V gene lost 8 bases and the J gene lost 4 bases, with 20 bases spanning the gap. The CDR3 spans 15 residues. In nucleotides, the CDR3 is TGTGCCAGTCCCCCCTCGCAGGGCAGACCCACTGAAGCTTTCTTT. The encoded protein is CASPPSQGRPTEAFF.

This clone was counted once. The V call is TRBV7-3, the J call TRBJ2-2, with D perhaps TRBD1 (5 bases). There are 15 residues in the CDR3. Germline CDR1 SGHTA, CDR2 FQGTGA. V was clipped by 7 bases and J by 1 base, with 13 bases between them. The DNA of the CDR3 is TGTGCCAGCAATCCTCAGGGCGAGAACACCGGGGAGCTGTTTTTT. Translation gives CASNPQGENTGELFF.

J is TRBJ2-6 and V is TRBV10-3; no firm D call. The CDR3 runs 16 residues. The germline V gene encodes CDR1 ENHRY and CDR2 SYGVKD. The V gene lost 4 bases and the J gene lost 0 bases, with 10 bases spanning the gap. CDR3 residues: CAISASGSSGANVLTF. The CDR3 DNA reads as TGTGCCATCAGTGCTTCGGGCAGCTCTGGGGCCAACGTCCTGACTTTC.

This chain uses TRBV2 with TRBJ2-2; weak D call: TRBD2 (5 bases). The CDR3 spans 14 residues. Germline CDR1 is SNHLY and CDR2 is FYNNEI. Trimming removed 5 bases at V and 4 bases at J, with 11 bases between. CDR3 sequence: CASSISRGTGELFF. The CDR3 coding sequence is TGTGCCAGCAGTATAAGTCGGGGCACCGGGGAGCTGTTTTTT.

V gene TRBV2 combines with J gene TRBJ2-2, with TRBD2 matching 9 bases. J was trimmed by 6 bases and V by 2 bases; bases with no gene match: 4. Germline lookup yields CDR1 SNHLY and CDR2 FYNNEI. CDR3 length equals 15 residues. DNA for the CDR3: TGTGCCAGCAGTGAATATGCTAGCGGGGCCGGGGAGCTGTTTTTT. Its translation: CASSEYASGAGELFF.

V gene TRBV12-3 or TRBV12-4 combines with J gene TRBJ1-5; D gene uncertain. The V and J ends lost 3 bases and 5 bases respectively, with 8 bases between them. The CDR3 covers 13 residues. The CDR3 region is CASSFAGYQPQHF. The CDR3 DNA follows: TGTGCCAGCAGTTTCGCGGGGTATCAGCCCCAGCATTTT.

This chain connects TRBV5-4 to TRBJ2-3, with 12 positions matching TRBD2. The J segment lost 0 bases and the V segment lost 3 bases, leaving 8 bases of the junction unmatched. The CDR3 has 18 residues. Germline assignment: CDR1 SGHNT and CDR2 YYREEE (reference sequence). In nucleotides, the CDR3 is TGTGCCAGCAGCTCAGGACTAGCGGGGCGGGGGAGCACAGATACGCAGTATTTT. Its protein product is CASSSGLAGRGSTDTQYF.

The J gene is TRBJ2-7, the V gene TRBV7-9; 7 bases are a match to TRBD2. With 5 bases clipped from V and 1 base from J, the junction kept 11 bases outside the gene matches. Germline V gene data show CDR1 as SEHNR and CDR2 as FQNEAQ (reference sequence). The CDR3 runs to 16 residues. The CDR3 spells CASSGSPGTKSYEQYF. DNA of the CDR3: TGTGCCAGCAGCGGATCTCCAGGGACTAAATCCTACGAGCAGTACTTC.

CDR3 sequence reads: CASRTQGAAGNTIYF. CDR3 coding DNA: TGTGCCAGCAGGACACAGGGGGCAGCTGGAAACACCATATATTTT. The chain joins TRBV28 to TRBJ1-3; 9 bases line up with TRBD1. Germline loops: CDR1 MDHEN, CDR2 SYDVKM. Losses at the gene ends were 6 bases for V and 2 bases for J; bases not matched to a gene: 5. This CDR3 is 15 amino acids long.

V usage is TRBV10-3 and J usage is TRBJ1-6; a weak D match, TRBD1 (6 bases). The V gene lost 7 bases and the J gene lost 7 bases, with 14 bases spanning the gap. The CDR3 runs 14 residues. Germline V lookup: CDR1 ENHRY, CDR2 SYGVKD. Here the CDR3 DNA reads TGTGCCATCACGGAGGGGGTATGGAATTCACCCCTCCACTTT. Encoded protein: CAITEGVWNSPLHF.

The chain is built from TRBV19 and TRBJ1-5; D remains ambiguous. V was clipped by 7 bases and J by 1 base, with 5 bases between them. Germline V gene data show CDR1 as LNHDA and CDR2 as SQIVND (reference sequence). The CDR3 runs 12 residues. Here the CDR3 reads CASTGSNQPQHF. CDR3 in DNA: TGTGCCAGTACGGGAAGCAATCAGCCCCAGCATTTT.

The V and J genes are TRBV5-8 and TRBJ2-5; D may match TRBD1 or TRBD2 (5 bases each). CDR1 SGHTS and CDR2 YDEGEE come from the germline V gene. The CDR3 covers 15 residues. With 0 bases removed from V and 2 bases from J, the gap between germline ends came to 11 bases. The CDR3 spells CASSLVRGRQETQYF. The CDR3 DNA is TGTGCCAGCAGCTTGGTACGGGGCCGGCAAGAGACCCAGTACTTC. Filled out from reference TRBV5-8 and TRBJ2-5, the complete variable domain reads EAGVTQSPTHLIKTRGQQATLRCSPISGHTSVYWYQQALGLGLQFLLWYDEGEERNRGNFPPRFSGRQFPNYSSELNVNALELEDSALYLCASSLVRGRQETQYFGPGTRLLVL.

The chain couples TRBV5-5 to TRBJ2-5; a weak D match, TRBD2 (7 bases). CDR1 and CDR2 from the germline V gene are SGHKS and YYEKEE (reference sequence). This CDR3 region has 13 residues. Trimming shortened V by 2 bases and J by 5 bases, and 10 bases separated the two germline ends. DNA for the CDR3: TGTGCCAGCAGCTTAGGGGGGGAGGAGACCCAGTACTTC. It specifies CASSLGGEETQYF.

The genes are TRBV27 and TRBJ1-2; 7 bases fit TRBD1. With 5 bases clipped from V and 2 bases from J, the junction kept 5 bases outside the gene matches. CDR1 is MNHEY and CDR2 is SMNVEV in the germline V gene (reference sequence). The CDR3 runs to 14 residues. This CDR3 reads CASSPGQLNYGYTF. CDR3 sequence (DNA): TGTGCCAGCAGTCCGGGACAGCTGAACTATGGCTACACCTTC.

V and J are TRBV28 and TRBJ1-2; no firm D call. Germline CDR1 and CDR2: MDHEN and SYDVKM. Trimming shortened V by 7 bases and J by 2 bases, and 11 bases separated the two germline ends. This CDR3 has 13 residues. The CDR3 loop is CASTRTGNYGYTF. DNA for the CDR3: TGTGCCAGCACCAGGACGGGCAACTATGGCTACACCTTC.

The chain is built from TRBV6-6 and TRBJ2-5, with D perhaps TRBD1 (6 bases). The germline V gene encodes CDR1 MNHNY and CDR2 SVGAGI (reference sequence). There are 14 residues in the CDR3. Trimming left V 7 bases short and J 4 bases short, with 16 bases between. The CDR3 here is CASKRLGAGETQYF. CDR3 DNA sequence: TGTGCCAGCAAGAGGTTGGGGGCGGGAGAGACCCAGTACTTC.

The chain employs TRBV5-1 and TRBJ1-2; the match to TRBD1 covers 8 bases. The germline V gene has CDR1 SGHRS and CDR2 YFSETQ. The trim removed 0 bases at V and 2 bases at J, leaving 6 bases unmatched. CDR3 length equals 16 residues. CDR3 bases: TGCGCCAGCAGCTTGGGCCACCGGACAGGGAACTATGGCTACACCTTC. This translates into CASSLGHRTGNYGYTF. The variable domain in full, with the rest retrieved from reference TRBV5-1 and TRBJ1-2, is KAGVTQTPRYLIKTRGQQVTLSCSPISGHRSVSWYQQTPGQGLQFLFEYFSETQRNKGNFPGRFSGRQFSNSRSEMNVSTLELGDSALYLCASSLGHRTGNYGYTFGSGTRLTVV.